This T cell receptor (beta chain) was retrieved from a study of blood T cells in healthy people across ages (dated by TCRdb to the mid-2010s). With regard to the full study: Template switching captured roughly one uniquely barcoded TCR beta cDNA molecule per two T cells in model experiments. Using deep sequencing normalized with unique cDNA molecular identifiers, the study measured how TCR beta repertoire diversity changes with age. The donors were split into four age groups: young (average about 16 years), middle-aged (roughly 42), aged (more than 60) and long-lived (approximately 89). Two additional independent replicas of 1 million unique cDNA reads from the same blood draw were analyzed for two donors (one aged 18 to 30 and one aged 80 or older). The study at large found these results: Donor CMV infection status was unknown, potentially confounding age-related changes in expanded clonotypes. Estimates of total diversity from one million sequenced T cells were regarded as lower bounds and underestimates. Compared with the aged group, more naive CD4+ T cells, fewer expanded clones and increased TCR diversity were shown by the long-lived group, suggesting age selection. Since profiling was done on bulk unsorted PBMCs, naive and antigen-experienced compartments could not be conclusively compared. Observed TCR beta diversity correlated strongly with the percentage of naive T cells measured by flow cytometry. As age increased, observed TCR beta diversity per million T cells dropped in a roughly linear way, and a significant reduction was already evident by age about 36.

For this clonotype: Its recognized antigen is unknown. No base qualities exist here, and no much larger clone lies one base off it.

The method was 5' RACE. Reads for this sample came from an Illumina HiSeq 2500. A second PCR of roughly 7 to 11 cycles was performed with a sample-barcoded 5' primer and a J-beta primer mix. A unique molecular identifier was introduced onto each TCR beta cDNA molecule by a template-switch 5' adaptor carrying 12 random nucleotides. Each sample yielded at least 2.5 million CDR3-containing paired-end reads. The Mint cDNA synthesis kit, primed by a TRBC-specific oligonucleotide, was used to synthesize first-strand cDNA from all RNA. Following uracil-DNA glycosylase treatment, all cDNA underwent a first 18-cycle PCR with the universal primers M1SS and BC2_uni_R. On the authors' methods: For normalization, 1 million high-quality reads, each with a distinct molecular identifier, were randomly selected from each sample. Reads with shared molecular identifiers were discarded instead of being binned into consensus sequences. CDR3 identification, clonotype clustering and error correction used MiTCR with a Q25 quality threshold and the strictest error-elimination algorithm. A nonparametric unseen species model with Euler transformation was used to estimate lower-bound total TCR beta diversity. Starting from the raw public reads, TCRdb applied fastp trimming at Q25, assembled clones with MiXCR and retained in-frame beta chains. Each entry is one CDR3 protein sequence, shown with its most common DNA and genes. TCRdb assigned the V and J calls; the authors' analysis was not used. This sample holds roughly 550,000 distinct CDR3 sequences; 24% were observed only once. The biggest ten clones account for 7.5% to 9% of the sample.

From its cysteine to its phenylalanine, the CDR3 spans 14 amino acids. Only the CDR3 region is kept as DNA, spanning 42 bases read in frame from base 1. A distance of 12 bases separates the germline ends of V and J, which lose 1 base and 6 bases respectively. For CDR1 and CDR2, the germline V gene lists SQVTM and ANQGSEA. The approximately 40 donors, aged about 6 to 95 years, were systemically healthy Caucasian individuals from Russia. Ten milliliters of peripheral blood were drawn from each donor into EDTA-treated Vacutainer tubes. Ficoll-Paque density-gradient centrifugation was used to isolate PBMCs, with at least 6.5 million per sample. Trizol reagent was used to extract total RNA from the PBMCs, yielding at least 5 micrograms per sample. For every donor, an aliquot of PBMCs went through flow cytometry to measure the percentages of naive CD45RAhigh/CD27high T cells. The sample also formed part of further work on T cells of mothers and their children. The second publication reports: Donors were nine systemically healthy Caucasian individuals: three mothers and their six children. cDNA synthesis consumed the entire amount of extracted RNA, loaded at approximately 1.4 ug RNA in each 15 ul reaction. In the second PCR, sample barcodes and 2-4 random nucleotides were introduced via the M1S primer. Each mother yielded over 8.5 million TCR beta CDR3 reads and each child 2.5 million to 3 million reads. TCR recombination output is similarly shaped by thymic selection in related and unrelated pairs, with a minor effect exerted by inherited differences. Normalized repertoire overlap in related mother-child pairs was always slightly higher than in unrelated mother-child pairs, but the difference was never significant. With a sensitivity of 90 to 100 clones per million clonotypes, no persistent microchimeric T cell clones were detected. The study used deep NGS to compare TCR beta repertoires of mothers and children, seeking features distinguishing related mother-child pairs from unrelated individuals. The mean age was roughly 40 +/- 4 years for the mothers and around 10 +/- 4 years for the children. After adapter ligation with NEBNext reagents, the libraries were sequenced on Illumina HiSeq 2000 with 100+100 nt paired-end reads. To prevent cross-contamination, the mother and child libraries were prepared one month apart and sequenced in separate runs. For each donor, between about 450,000 and 2,300,000 distinct TCR beta clonotypes were identified. Naive TCR beta clonotypes were estimated from low-frequency clonotypes matched to each donor's FACS-determined naive share, without sorting.

The sample comprised blood. The rearranged segments are TRBV29-1 and TRBJ2-2, with the D gene not confidently named. The sequence came from a boy aged 5-17 years in good health. The CDR3 corresponds to CSVEAIRPPGELFF. The bases are TGCAGCGTTGAAGCGATTAGGCCCCCCGGGGAGCTGTTTTTT.